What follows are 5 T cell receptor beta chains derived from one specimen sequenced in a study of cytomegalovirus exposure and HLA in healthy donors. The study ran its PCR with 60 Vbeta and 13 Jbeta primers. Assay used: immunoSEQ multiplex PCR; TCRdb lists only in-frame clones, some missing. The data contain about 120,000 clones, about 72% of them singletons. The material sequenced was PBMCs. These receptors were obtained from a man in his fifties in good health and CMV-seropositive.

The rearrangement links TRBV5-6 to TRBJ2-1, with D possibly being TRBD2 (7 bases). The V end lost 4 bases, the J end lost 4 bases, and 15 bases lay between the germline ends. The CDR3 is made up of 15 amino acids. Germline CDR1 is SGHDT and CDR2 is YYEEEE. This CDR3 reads CASSGGGGQYNEQFF. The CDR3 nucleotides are TGTGCCAGCAGCGGTGGGGGGGGGCAGTACAATGAGCAGTTCTTC.

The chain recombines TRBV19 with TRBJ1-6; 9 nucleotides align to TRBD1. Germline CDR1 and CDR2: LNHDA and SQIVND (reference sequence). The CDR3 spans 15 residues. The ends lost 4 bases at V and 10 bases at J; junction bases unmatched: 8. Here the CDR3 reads CASSRGTGRESPLHF. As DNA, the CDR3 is TGTGCCAGTAGTAGAGGGACAGGGAGGGAGTCACCCCTCCACTTT.

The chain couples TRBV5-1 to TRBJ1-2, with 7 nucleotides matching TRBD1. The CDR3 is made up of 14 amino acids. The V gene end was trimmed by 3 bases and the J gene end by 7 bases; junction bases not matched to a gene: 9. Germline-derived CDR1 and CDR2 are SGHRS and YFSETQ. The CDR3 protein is CASSWETGTFGYTF. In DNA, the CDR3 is TGCGCCAGCAGCTGGGAGACAGGGACTTTTGGCTACACCTTC.

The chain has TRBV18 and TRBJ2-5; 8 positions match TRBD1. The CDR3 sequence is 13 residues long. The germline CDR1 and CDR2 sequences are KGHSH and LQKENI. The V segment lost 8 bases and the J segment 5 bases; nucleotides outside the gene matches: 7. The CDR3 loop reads CASTQGAKETQYF. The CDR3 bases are TGTGCCAGCACTCAGGGGGCAAAGGAGACCCAGTACTTC.

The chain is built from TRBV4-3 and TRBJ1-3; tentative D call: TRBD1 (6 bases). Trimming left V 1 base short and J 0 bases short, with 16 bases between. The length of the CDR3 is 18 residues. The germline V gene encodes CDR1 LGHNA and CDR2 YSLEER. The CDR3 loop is CASSQVDARGPSGNTIYF. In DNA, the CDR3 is TGCGCCAGCAGCCAAGTGGACGCCAGGGGCCCCTCTGGAAACACCATATATTTT.